This TCR beta chain emerged from a study of Graves' ophthalmopathy and Graves' hyperthyroidism. Findings and caveats of the study: In separating ophthalmopathy from stable hyperthyroidism, a 13-signature model achieved approximately 91% sensitivity and about 80% specificity. Among thyroid clonotypes expanded above 0.001 frequency, most also appeared in blood.

Diagnosis used clinical symptoms, serum thyroxine, TRAb, thyroid ultrasound and orbital computed tomography. An approximately 10 ml volume of fresh peripheral blood provided the PBMCs. RNA transcripts were the source from which TCR beta CDR3 regions were amplified. Following a first-round RT-PCR that used HTBI primers, a second-round multiplex PCR was carried out. TCRdb independently ran MiXCR on the multiplex PCR reads; one entry per CDR3 protein. This sample carries around 670,000 distinct CDR3 sequences, approximately 40% of them seen once, and the ten largest clones take 40% to 55%. About this clonotype: What it binds is not known. One end of the junction is discordant with germline, which a read error may explain.

This sequence originates from an adult man with Graves' ophthalmopathy. The sample consisted of peripheral blood.

CDR3 sequence reads: CASSLGAGKSCELYF. Here the CDR3 DNA reads TGTGCCAGCAGCTTAGGGGCAGGGAAATCCTGCGAGCTGTACTTC. V is TRBV7-2 and J is TRBJ2-7; TRBD1 is a possible D gene (5 bases). The CDR3 consists of 15 residues. CDR1 is SGHTA and CDR2 is FQGNSA in the germline V gene.